This T cell receptor beta chain was found in a study of early T cells in non-severe SARS-CoV-2 infection. Study overall: Whole-blood bulk RNA, unsorted, was sequenced, and chains were unpaired.

Unique molecular identifiers were attached to individual cDNA molecules. TCRdb re-called the 5' RACE reads with MiXCR, one entry per CDR3 protein. This table has about 76,000 distinct CDR3 sequences, roughly 16% appearing once. Sequenced material: whole blood. The source is an adult who was a healthcare worker with PCR-confirmed SARS-CoV-2 infection or an uninfected control (not recorded which).

The CDR3 DNA follows: TGTGCCAGCAGTCCGATCGTACCGGGACTAACAATCGGGGAGCTGTTTTTT. Protein: CASSPIVPGLTIGELFF. The genes are TRBV12-3 or TRBV12-4 and TRBJ2-2, with TRBD2 matching 7 bases. With 5 bases clipped from V and 7 bases from J, the junction kept 16 bases outside the gene matches. The CDR3 loop spans 17 amino acids.